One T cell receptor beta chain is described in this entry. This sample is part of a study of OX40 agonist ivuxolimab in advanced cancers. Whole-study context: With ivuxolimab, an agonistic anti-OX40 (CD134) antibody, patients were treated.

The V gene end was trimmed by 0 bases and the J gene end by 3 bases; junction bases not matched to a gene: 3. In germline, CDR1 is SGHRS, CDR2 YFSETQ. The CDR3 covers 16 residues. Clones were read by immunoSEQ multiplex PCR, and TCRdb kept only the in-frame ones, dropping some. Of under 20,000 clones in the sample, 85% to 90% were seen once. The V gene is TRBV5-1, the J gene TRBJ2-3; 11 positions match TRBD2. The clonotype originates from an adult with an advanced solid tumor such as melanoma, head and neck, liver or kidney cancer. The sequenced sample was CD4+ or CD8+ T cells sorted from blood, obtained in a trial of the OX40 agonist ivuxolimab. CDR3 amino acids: CASSLASSGGTDTQYF. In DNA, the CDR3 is TGCGCCAGCAGCTTGGCCTCTAGCGGGGGGACAGATACGCAGTATTTT.